Listed below are T cell receptor beta chains from one sample, sequenced in a study of blood T cell repertoires in COVID-19. Only in-frame clones appear in the TCRdb table, and some are missing; sequencing was by immunoSEQ multiplex PCR. Here the sample spans about 460,000 clones, around nine tenths being singletons. The sequencing sample was made of PBMCs or T cells enriched from blood (not recorded which). The receptors here all came from an older woman who had recovered from COVID-19. CDR3s include the opening cysteine and the closing phenylalanine or tryptophan. Fields, in order: J gene, V gene, D gene, clone size, CDR3 protein, CDR3 DNA. D genes are given only for firm matches. Expanded clones are given a class, and other clones once, few, many or no size at all.

TRBJ1-1,TRBV6-5,TRBD1,once,CASVLRDRDTEAFF,TGTGCCAGCGTGCTCCGGGACAGGGACACTGAAGCTTTCTTT
TRBJ2-5,TRBV29-1,TRBD2,-,CSVALGGGEETQYF,TGCAGCGTTGCCTTGGGGGGGGGAGAAGAGACCCAGTACTTC
TRBJ2-2,TRBV9,-,-,CASSSRDTLANTGELFF,TGTGCCAGCAGCTCCCGGGACACCCTCGCGAACACCGGGGAGCTGTTTTTT
TRBJ1-2,TRBV10-2,-,-,CASSDSPPDGYTF,TGCGCCAGCAGTGATTCTCCCCCAGATGGCTACACCTTC
TRBJ2-7,TRBV19,-,-,CASTTDGGSYEQYF,TGTGCCAGTACCACGGACGGGGGTTCCTACGAGCAGTACTTC
TRBJ1-4,TRBV9,TRBD1,-,CASSHRQGSPNEKLFF,TGTGCCAGCAGCCACCGACAGGGTAGTCCTAATGAAAAACTGTTTTTT
TRBJ1-2,TRBV5-6,-,-,CASSLGGGNYGYTF,TGTGCCAGCAGCTTAGGCGGGGGTAACTATGGCTACACCTTC
TRBJ1-2,TRBV18,-,-,CASSLHGDTSLYGYTF,TGTGCCAGCTCCCTTCACGGGGACACGAGTCTTTATGGCTACACCTTC
TRBJ1-1,TRBV5-1,-,-,CASSVGGGTEAFF,TGCGCCAGCAGCGTCGGGGGTGGCACTGAAGCTTTCTTT
TRBJ2-1,TRBV19,TRBD1,-,CASSIDRHRGSNEQFF,TGTGCCAGTAGTATAGATCGCCACAGGGGATCGAATGAGCAGTTCTTC
TRBJ1-5,TRBV7-2,-,-,CASSLMAGTNQPQHF,TGTGCCAGCAGCTTAATGGCGGGCACCAATCAGCCCCAGCATTTT
TRBJ1-5,TRBV6-1,TRBD1,-,CASSDTFSDRGNQPQHF,TGTGCCAGCAGTGATACCTTCTCTGACAGGGGCAATCAGCCCCAGCATTTT
TRBJ2-3,TRBV7-2,TRBD2,once,CASSRTSGGTDTQYF,TGTGCCAGCAGCCGGACTAGCGGGGGCACAGATACGCAGTATTTT
TRBJ2-7,TRBV19,TRBD1,-,CASSVTGTGGGEQYF,TGTGCCAGTAGTGTTACCGGGACAGGGGGTGGGGAGCAGTACTTC
TRBJ1-3,TRBV12-5,-,once,CASGLGHSGNTIYF,TGTGCTAGTGGTTTGGGACACTCTGGAAACACCATATATTTT
TRBJ2-3,TRBV5-6,-,-,CASSQPRSSTDTQYF,TGTGCCAGCAGCCAACCCCGGTCGAGCACAGATACGCAGTATTTT
TRBJ1-4,TRBV21-1,-,-,CASSLPRGLNEKLFF,TGTGCCAGCAGCCTCCCCAGGGGGCTGAATGAAAAACTGTTTTTT
TRBJ1-1,TRBV5-1,-,-,CASSLGDILEAFF,TGCGCCAGCAGCTTGGGGGACATTCTCGAAGCTTTCTTT
TRBJ2-6,TRBV19,-,-,CASSQSGANVLTF,TGTGCCAGTAGCCAATCTGGGGCCAACGTCCTGACTTTC
TRBJ1-2,TRBV29-1,-,-,CSAETGYSYGYTF,TGCAGCGCCGAGACAGGCTACAGCTATGGCTACACCTTC
TRBJ2-7,TRBV6-5,-,many,CASTNRPGYEQYF,TGTGCCAGCACTAACAGGCCTGGCTACGAGCAGTACTTC
TRBJ1-6,TRBV5-5,-,-,CASSQDRFRSSPLHF,TGTGCCAGCAGCCAAGACAGGTTCAGGAGTTCACCCCTCCACTTT
TRBJ1-5,TRBV12-3/TRBV12-4,-,-,CASSLNRRQPQHF,TGTGCCAGCAGTTTAAACAGGCGTCAGCCCCAGCATTTT
TRBJ2-5,TRBV6-1,-,-,CASSEGGSETQYF,TGTGCCAGCAGTGAAGGAGGGAGCGAGACCCAGTACTTC
TRBJ1-1,TRBV5-1,-,-,CASSLGQMNTEAFF,TGCGCCAGCAGCCTCGGACAGATGAACACTGAAGCTTTCTTT
TRBJ1-2,TRBV14,TRBD1,-,CASSRYLTGNYGYTF,TGTGCCAGCAGCCGCTACCTGACAGGGAACTATGGCTACACCTTC
TRBJ1-1,TRBV5-4,-,-,CASSSEQGMNTEAFF,TGTGCCAGCAGCTCCGAACAGGGAATGAACACTGAAGCTTTCTTT
TRBJ1-1,TRBV4-1,-,-,CASSRTGPNTEAFF,TGCGCCAGCAGCAGAACAGGGCCGAACACTGAAGCTTTCTTT
TRBJ1-2,TRBV5-4,-,-,CASSFESGYTF,TGTGCCAGCAGCTTTGAGTCAGGCTACACCTTC